These 13 T cell receptor beta chains share one sample of origin, sequenced in a study of response to subunit inactivated influenza vaccine. Each CDR3 protein gets one entry after TCRdb re-called the RT-PCR reads with MiXCR. The table has hundreds of thousands of distinct CDR3 sequences, roughly 25% seen once; the top ten hold 1.5% to 2%. This sample comprised CD4+ T cells sorted from PBMCs, obtained less than 6 days after vaccination. The receptor set was obtained from a man aged 45-65 years who received an inactivated influenza vaccine.

The sample holds a few counts of this clonotype. The chain links TRBV6-5 to TRBJ2-3; 11 bases agree with TRBD2. The V gene's germline CDR1 is MNHEY and CDR2 SVGAGI. The trim removed 0 bases at V and 2 bases at J, leaving 4 bases unmatched. The CDR3 is made up of 17 amino acids. The CDR3 sequence is CASSYSTLAGDTDTQYF. The CDR3 coding sequence is TGTGCCAGCAGTTACTCGACACTAGCGGGGGACACAGATACGCAGTATTTT.

Ten or more counts support this clonotype. The J gene is TRBJ2-2, the V gene TRBV12-3 or TRBV12-4; TRBD2 agrees at 13 bases. The J segment lost 2 bases and the V segment lost 6 bases, leaving 9 bases of the junction unmatched. The CDR3 runs 18 residues. CDR3 sequence: CASRELAGGAFNTGELFF. The DNA of the CDR3 is TGTGCCAGCAGGGAACTAGCGGGGGGGGCTTTTAACACCGGGGAGCTGTTTTTT.

This clonotype was picked up one time. This chain links TRBV4-2 with TRBJ2-7; maybe TRBD1 (6 bases). The CDR3 extends over 17 amino acids. The germline CDR1 and CDR2 sequences are LGHNA and YNFKEQ. V was pared by 1 base and J by 1 base, with 17 bases between. In DNA form, the CDR3 reads TGTGCCAGCAGCCAAGTCCGCCTAACAGGGAATTCCTACGAGCAGTACTTC. As protein: CASSQVRLTGNSYEQYF.

The gene calls are TRBV2 and TRBJ1-3, with D perhaps TRBD1 (6 bases). Trimming removed 5 bases at V and 0 bases at J, with 14 bases between. Germline CDR1 SNHLY, CDR2 FYNNEI. CDR3 length equals 16 residues. The CDR3 DNA is TGTGCCAGCAGTCCACAGGGTACCAGCTCTGGAAACACCATATATTTT. Protein sequence: CASSPQGTSSGNTIYF.

J is TRBJ2-3 and V is TRBV10-3, with TRBD2 as a possible D gene (5 bases). Germline V CDR1 and CDR2: ENHRY, SYGVKD. V lost 6 bases and J 4 bases, leaving 17 bases between the germline ends. The CDR3 extends over 15 amino acids. The CDR3 bases are TGTGCCATCAGGGCCCGGGGTGGTCTGGCAGATACGCAGTATTTT. Amino acid sequence: CAIRARGGLADTQYF.

This clonotype occurred a few times. This chain uses TRBV3-1 with TRBJ1-2; unclear D gene. This CDR3 region has 14 residues. Trimming left V 2 bases short and J 8 bases short, with 15 bases between. Germline V gene sequence: CDR1 LGHDT, CDR2 YNNKEL (reference sequence). CDR3 DNA: TGTGCCAGCAGCCAAACCGGGCTCGGGAGAGGCTACACCTTC. Encoded protein: CASSQTGLGRGYTF.

This chain uses TRBV2 with TRBJ2-5; 11 bases are a match to TRBD2. Losses at the gene ends were 4 bases for V and 5 bases for J; bases not matched to a gene: 9. This CDR3 contains 16 residues. The germline V gene encodes CDR1 SNHLY and CDR2 FYNNEI. The CDR3 nucleotides read TGTGCCAGCAGTGGGGCTAGCGGGGGGCTTCGTGAGACCCAGTACTTC. It encodes CASSGASGGLRETQYF. Full variable domain (rest looked up from reference TRBV2 and TRBJ2-5): EPEVTQTPSHQVTQMGQEVILRCVPISNHLYFYWYRQILGQKVEFLVSFYNNEISEKSEIFDDQFSVERPDGSNFTLKIRSTKLEDSAMYFCASSGASGGLRETQYFGPGTRLLVL.

The V and J genes are TRBV20-1 and TRBJ1-5, with D hard to call. Trimming left V 1 base short and J 0 bases short, with 10 bases between. This CDR3 region has 15 residues. Looked up from germline, CDR1 is DFQATT and CDR2 is SNEGSKA (reference sequence). This chain's CDR3 is CSARARADSNQPQHF. The CDR3 coding sequence is TGCAGTGCTAGAGCCCGGGCCGATAGCAATCAGCCCCAGCATTTT.

The chain has TRBV3-1 and TRBJ2-1; D is possibly TRBD1 (6 bases). Germline values: CDR1 LGHDT, CDR2 YNNKEL (reference sequence). The CDR3 is made up of 15 amino acids. Trimming pared 1 base from V and 2 bases from J, leaving 9 bases between. The CDR3 DNA reads as TGTGCCAGCAGCCAAGGGGCAGGGGCCTACAATGAGCAGTTCTTC. Translation gives CASSQGAGAYNEQFF.

The table lists this clonotype with a few counts. This chain links TRBV10-3 with TRBJ2-6, with D tentatively TRBD1 or TRBD2 (5 bases each). V was cut by 3 bases and J by 0 bases, with 12 bases left in between. The CDR3 is made up of 17 amino acids. CDR1 and CDR2 (germline): ENHRY, SYGVKD. CDR3 sequence: CAISERDGSSGANVLTF. The CDR3 DNA follows: TGTGCCATCAGTGAAAGGGACGGTAGCTCTGGGGCCAACGTCCTGACTTTC.

The genes are TRBV6-1 and TRBJ2-2; tentative D call: TRBD2 (6 bases). Germline V CDR1 and CDR2: MNHNS, SASEGT. The CDR3 loop spans 15 amino acids. Trimming took off 1 base at V and 3 bases at J, with 9 bases between the two ends. This CDR3 is CASSEVRRDTGELFF. The CDR3 region has the DNA TGTGCCAGCAGTGAAGTCAGGAGGGACACCGGGGAGCTGTTTTTT.

This clonotype has just a few counts. The genes are TRBV5-6 and TRBJ2-1, with a possible D match to TRBD2 (5 bases). CDR1 and CDR2 (germline): SGHDT, YYEEEE. The germline V and J ends were trimmed by 1 base and 4 bases, with 15 bases remaining between them. CDR3 length equals 16 residues. DNA for the CDR3: TGTGCCAGCAGCTTGTATCTCCGGACTTCTTACAATGAGCAGTTCTTC. This translates into CASSLYLRTSYNEQFF. Full variable domain (missing parts from reference TRBV5-6 and TRBJ2-1): DAGVTQSPTHLIKTRGQQVTLRCSPKSGHDTVSWYQQALGQGPQFIFQYYEEEERQRGNFPDRFSGHQFPNYSSELNVNALLLGDSALYLCASSLYLRTSYNEQFFGPGTRLTVL.

V usage is TRBV7-2 and J usage is TRBJ2-5, with no clear D. The CDR3 has 14 residues. V gave up 5 bases and J gave up 5 bases, with 15 bases separating them. Germline lookup yields CDR1 SGHTA and CDR2 FQGNSA. For the CDR3, the DNA is TGTGCCAGCAGCCGATATCTAGGCGTGGAGACCCAGTACTTC. Encoded protein: CASSRYLGVETQYF.